These 9 T cell receptor beta chains share one sample of origin, sequenced in a study of regulatory T cells in long-lasting Graves disease (dated by TCRdb to the early 2020s). The library came from multiplex PCR. The listed sequencing device is Illumina HiSeq 4000. CDR3 regions were amplified by Arm-PCR with iRepertoire HTBI primers to construct TCR beta libraries. TCRdb reprocessing: public reads trimmed at Q25 with fastp, clones called with MiXCR, in-frame beta chains kept. Identical CDR3 proteins give one entry, which carries the most common genes and DNA. For this sample the table gives fewer than 550,000 distinct CDR3 sequences, of which approximately 16% were detected only once. 20% to 25% of the sample goes to the ten largest clones. This specimen's time point label, interpreted: newly diagnosed GD, antithyroid drugs for less than 3 months. RNA was extracted from PBMCs in TRIzol for both TCR sequencing and RNA sequencing.

The same data also contributed to another study, on T cells in Graves' hyperthyroidism and ophthalmopathy.

The starting material was peripheral blood mononuclear cells (PBMCs), obtained at new diagnosis, from a patient treated with antithyroid drugs. The receptor source for this set is a woman aged 40-60 years with Graves disease. Donor details come from another sample of the same person, matched by shared clones.

The V gene is TRBV6-1, the J gene TRBJ2-3; D call uncertain. The V gene lost 6 bases and the J gene lost 5 bases, with 12 bases spanning the gap. CDR3 length: 13 amino acids. Germline V gene data show CDR1 as MNHNS and CDR2 as SASEGT. The CDR3 spells CASSRSLGDTQYF. The CDR3 nucleotides read TGTGCCAGCAGCCGGAGTTTAGGAGATACGCAGTATTTT.

This clonotype was found a few times. The chain carries TRBV12-3 or TRBV12-4 and TRBJ2-6; TRBD2 might be the D (5 bases). The V gene lost 6 bases and the J gene lost 1 base, with 19 bases spanning the gap. The CDR3 spans 18 residues. The CDR3 is CASRVRTPGRSGANVLTF. CDR3 nucleotide sequence: TGTGCCAGCAGAGTGAGGACTCCCGGAAGGTCTGGGGCCAACGTCCTGACTTTC.

There are many counts of this clonotype. The gene calls are TRBV5-5 and TRBJ1-1, with TRBD1 matching over 8 bases. This CDR3 comprises 13 residues. Germline loops: CDR1 SGHKS, CDR2 YYEKEE (reference sequence). With V trimmed by 4 bases and J by 11 bases, 10 bases remained unmatched. CDR3 DNA: TGTGCCAGCAGCCAATACGACAGGGGTGATGCTTTCTTT. Translating gives CASSQYDRGDAFF.

Only a few counts were recorded for this clonotype. The chain is built from TRBV5-1 and TRBJ1-1; D perhaps matches TRBD1 (6 bases). The CDR3 has 15 residues. Germline lookup yields CDR1 SGHRS and CDR2 YFSETQ. Trimming left V 2 bases short and J 4 bases short, with 15 bases between. CDR3: CASSLGGGASTEAFF. In nucleotides, the CDR3 is TGCGCCAGCAGCTTAGGAGGGGGGGCGAGCACTGAAGCTTTCTTT.

The sample holds many counts of this clonotype. V gene TRBV27 combines with J gene TRBJ2-3, with D possibly TRBD2 on 6 matching bases. The CDR3 has 15 residues. Germline V CDR1 and CDR2: MNHEY, SMNVEV (reference sequence). Trimming pared 1 base from V and 1 base from J, leaving 9 bases between. CDR3: CASSLFSGGTDTQYF. CDR3 nucleotides: TGTGCCAGCAGTTTATTTTCGGGGGGCACAGATACGCAGTATTTT.

This clonotype was seen a handful of times. This rearrangement joins TRBV7-8 to TRBJ2-3, with no clear D. The germline CDR1 and CDR2 sequences are SGHVS and FQNEAQ. CDR3 length: 15 amino acids. Trimming stripped 5 bases from V and 0 bases from J, with 12 bases between. The CDR3 loop is CASSTAGYSTDTQYF. CDR3 DNA: TGTGCCAGCAGCACCGCCGGGTATAGCACAGATACGCAGTATTTT.

There are many counts of this clonotype. The V call is TRBV7-9, the J call TRBJ2-7, with D possibly called TRBD1 or TRBD2 (5 bases each). Germline V lookup: CDR1 SEHNR, CDR2 FQNEAQ (reference sequence). Trimming removed 0 bases from V and 0 bases from J, with 12 bases in between. The CDR3 runs to 16 residues. The CDR3 DNA reads TGTGCCAGCAGCTTAGCGGGGGAAAGGGCCTCCTACGAGCAGTACTTC. Residues: CASSLAGERASYEQYF.

J is TRBJ2-1 and V is TRBV18, with D unclear. V dropped 6 bases and J dropped 4 bases, with 19 bases sitting between them. This CDR3 is 16 amino acids long. Germline V CDR1 and CDR2: KGHSH, LQKENI. The CDR3 spells CASSLLMAGLYNEQFF. In DNA form, the CDR3 reads TGTGCCAGCTCTCTCCTCATGGCAGGCTTATACAATGAGCAGTTCTTC.

This clonotype was observed at least ten times. V is TRBV3-1 and J is TRBJ2-7; D is tentatively TRBD1 or TRBD2 (5 bases each). This CDR3 is 15 amino acids long. The V gene's germline CDR1 is LGHDT and CDR2 YNNKEL (reference sequence). V dropped 0 bases and J dropped 4 bases, with 13 bases sitting between them. Written as DNA, the CDR3 is TGTGCCAGCAGCCAAGAAGGACGGGGCACTTACGAGCAGTACTTC. Its translation: CASSQEGRGTYEQYF.